This T cell receptor beta chain originates from a study of blood T cell repertoires in COVID-19. The CDR3 covers 15 residues. CDR1 and CDR2 (germline): MGHDK, SYGVNS. The V segment lost 4 bases and the J segment 0 bases; nucleotides outside the gene matches: 2. Profiling relied on immunoSEQ multiplex PCR, and the TCRdb table lists in-frame clones only, not all of them. The sample records tens of thousands of clones, 75% to 95% being singletons. Sequencing used peripheral blood. The chain joins TRBV25-1 to TRBJ2-1; TRBD1 matches at 8 bases. This receptor was obtained from a woman aged 40 to 50 with active COVID-19. The CDR3 bases are TGTGCCAGCAGTGTTACAGGGGGCTCCTACAATGAGCAGTTCTTC. It encodes CASSVTGGSYNEQFF.